This TCR beta chain was identified during a study of regulatory T cells in long-lasting Graves disease. V gave up 1 base and J gave up 7 bases; unmatched junction bases: 4. CDR3 length: 15 residues. Germline V gives CDR1 MGHRA, CDR2 YSYEKL. This clonotype was seen a few times. To make TCR beta libraries, researchers used iRepertoire HTBI primers and Arm-PCR of CDR3 regions. TCRdb passed the multiplex PCR reads through MiXCR, listing each CDR3 protein once. Among 450,000 to 700,000 distinct CDR3 sequences, approximately 13% were seen once, and the ten largest hold under 10%. The time point: newly diagnosed GD, antithyroid drugs for less than 3 months. Scientists built the TCR library using RNA that was extracted from PBMCs. These records were also assigned to another study, of T cells in Graves' hyperthyroidism and ophthalmopathy.

The chain has TRBV4-1 and TRBJ1-4, with 9 bases fitting TRBD1. This material consisted of peripheral blood mononuclear cells (PBMCs), taken at new diagnosis, from a patient treated with antithyroid drugs. The origin of this receptor is a man younger than 40 with Graves disease. This chain's CDR3 is CASSQARDRAEKLFF. The CDR3 nucleotides are TGCGCCAGCAGCCAAGCGCGGGACAGGGCTGAAAAACTGTTTTTT.